A single sample is the source of the 32 T cell receptor beta chains below, sequenced in a study of early T cells in non-severe SARS-CoV-2 infection. TCRdb recomputed calls from the 5' RACE reads with MiXCR, one row per CDR3 protein. The profile shows about 50,000 distinct CDR3 sequences, approximately 8.5% of them singletons. Sequenced: whole blood. These receptors were collected from an adult who was a healthcare worker with PCR-confirmed SARS-CoV-2 infection or an uninfected control (not recorded which).

This clonotype was observed at least ten times. This chain connects TRBV29-1 to TRBJ2-1, with D perhaps TRBD1 (6 bases). Per germline, CDR1 SQVTM and CDR2 ANQGSEA. V was pared by 1 base and J by 9 bases, with 10 bases between. The CDR3 length is 12 residues. CDR3 sequence: CSVEGTVPEQFF. The CDR3 DNA reads as TGCAGCGTTGAAGGGACAGTCCCTGAGCAGTTCTTC.

This sequence joins TRBV29-1 and TRBJ2-1, with no clear D. V lost 0 bases to trimming and J lost 5 bases, with 11 bases between them. Germline V lookup: CDR1 SQVTM, CDR2 ANQGSEA. The CDR3 covers 14 residues. CDR3 loop: CSVEDGRFNNEQFF. For the CDR3, the DNA is TGCAGCGTTGAAGACGGACGGTTCAACAATGAGCAGTTCTTC.

Ten or more counts support this clonotype. The chain carries TRBV6-5 and TRBJ1-2; 8 nucleotides agree with TRBD1. There are 16 residues in the CDR3. V dropped 6 bases and J dropped 7; count of bases not matched to a gene: 16. Germline-derived CDR1 and CDR2 are MNHEY and SVGAGI. In nucleotides, the CDR3 is TGTGCCAGCAGGAAGAAGACAGGGGAGGGTCCAATTGGCTACACCTTC. Translated, it gives CASRKKTGEGPIGYTF.

This clonotype showed up many times. The chain couples TRBV20-1 to TRBJ1-2; maybe TRBD1 (6 bases). Trimming cost V 6 bases and J 8 bases, with 22 bases left between them. Germline CDR1 is DFQATT and CDR2 is SNEGSKA (reference sequence). The CDR3 has 14 residues. The CDR3 DNA is TGCAGTGCCCCGCGCGGGGGCGCACAGGGCGGCTACACCTTC. It encodes CSAPRGGAQGGYTF.

This clonotype has a handful of counts. The chain has TRBV16 and TRBJ2-3, with D tentatively TRBD2 (6 bases). The CDR3 covers 14 residues. Trimming stripped 0 bases from V and 4 bases from J, with 8 bases between. CDR1 and CDR2 from the germline V gene are KGHSY and FQNENV. CDR3: CASSQSRGADTQYF. CDR3 nucleotides: TGTGCCAGCAGCCAATCGCGGGGAGCAGATACGCAGTATTTT.

This clonotype has at least ten counts. The V gene is TRBV7-9, the J gene TRBJ2-1; no firm D call. Trimming pared 7 bases from V and 0 bases from J, leaving 1 base between. CDR3 length: 11 amino acids. Germline V lookup: CDR1 SEHNR, CDR2 FQNEAQ (reference sequence). The CDR3 loop is CASTSYNEQFF. Here the CDR3 DNA reads TGTGCCAGCACCTCCTACAATGAGCAGTTCTTC. Drawing the rest from reference TRBV7-9 and TRBJ2-1, the complete variable domain is DTGVSQNPRHKITKRGQNVTFRCDPISEHNRLYWYRQTLGQGPEFLTYFQNEAQLEKSRLLSDRFSAERPKGSFSTLEIQRTEQGDSAMYLCASTSYNEQFFGPGTRLTVL.

This clonotype was counted ten times or more. The CDR3 DNA follows: TGCGCCAGCAGCAATATCGGGGATGATGAGCAGTTCTTC. Translated: CASSNIGDDEQFF. The chain combines TRBV5-1 with TRBJ2-1, with TRBD2 as a possible D gene (5 bases). This CDR3 has 13 residues. V lost 4 bases to trimming and J lost 8 bases, with 13 bases between them. The germline V gene encodes CDR1 SGHRS and CDR2 YFSETQ.

This clonotype showed up many times. J is TRBJ2-1 and V is TRBV19; maybe TRBD2 (6 bases). V was clipped by 6 bases and J by 0 bases, with 12 bases between them. The CDR3 sequence is 15 residues long. The germline V gene encodes CDR1 LNHDA and CDR2 SQIVND (reference sequence). CDR3 protein: CASRIGGSSYNEQFF. The DNA for the CDR3 is TGTGCCAGTAGGATCGGGGGTAGCTCCTACAATGAGCAGTTCTTC. Drawing the rest from reference TRBV19 and TRBJ2-1, the complete variable domain is DGGITQSPKYLFRKEGQNVTLSCEQNLNHDAMYWYRQDPGQGLRLIYYSQIVNDFQKGDIAEGYSVSREKKESFPLTVTSAQKNPTAFYLCASRIGGSSYNEQFFGPGTRLTVL.

In its sample, this clonotype was seen once. The gene calls are TRBV6-6 and TRBJ2-7, with D possibly TRBD2 on 6 matching bases. CDR3 length: 13 residues. Germline V lookup: CDR1 MNHNY, CDR2 SVGAGI (reference sequence). Deletions cut 7 bases from V and 4 bases from J, with 14 bases between. CDR3 amino acids: CASNGLSRYEQYF. For the CDR3, the DNA is TGTGCCAGCAATGGACTATCCAGGTACGAGCAGTACTTC.

This clonotype appeared many times. The gene calls are TRBV6-2 or TRBV6-3 and TRBJ2-1; 9 bases agree with TRBD2. The germline gives CDR1 MNHEY, CDR2 SVGEGT. V lost 6 bases and J lost 14; bases outside the gene matches: 8. The CDR3 spans 12 residues. Written as DNA, the CDR3 is TGTGCCAGCAGCCGACTAGCGGACGAAGAGTTCTTC. Translation: CASSRLADEEFF.

This clonotype was detected ten times or more. This rearrangement joins TRBV10-3 to TRBJ2-1, with D possibly TRBD1 on 5 matching bases. CDR3 length: 15 residues. The germline gives CDR1 ENHRY, CDR2 SYGVKD. The germline V and J ends were trimmed by 6 bases and 5 bases, with 17 bases remaining between them. The CDR3 loop is CAISTGRGRDNEQFF. In DNA form, the CDR3 reads TGTGCCATCAGCACCGGTAGGGGCAGAGACAATGAGCAGTTCTTC.

The V and J genes are TRBV20-1 and TRBJ2-3, with TRBD1 matching over 9 bases. Germline-derived CDR1 and CDR2 are DFQATT and SNEGSKA (reference sequence). Losses at the gene ends were 6 bases for V and 1 base for J; bases not matched to a gene: 2. The length of the CDR3 is 13 residues. CDR3 sequence reads: CSATGGGTDTQYF. The CDR3 DNA reads TGCAGTGCCACAGGGGGCGGCACAGATACGCAGTATTTT.

This clonotype came up many times. The rearrangement uses TRBV6-6 and TRBJ2-2; D gene uncertain. V was cut by 11 bases and J by 0 bases, with 10 bases left in between. This CDR3 is built from 13 residues. CDR1 is MNHNY, CDR2 SVGAGI, per germline (reference sequence). The CDR3 nucleotides are TGTGCCGGTGGCTTCGCGAACACCGGGGAGCTGTTTTTT. It translates to CAGGFANTGELFF.

In its sample, this clonotype was seen many times. The rearrangement links TRBV20-1 to TRBJ2-7; 10 nucleotides match TRBD2. The germline V gene has CDR1 DFQATT and CDR2 SNEGSKA (reference sequence). After removal of 2 bases from V and 4 bases from J, the junction contained 8 bases not matched to a gene. The CDR3 spans 15 residues. Written as DNA, the CDR3 is TGCAGTGCTAGAAAGGTGCTAGCGGGAGTATACGAGCAGTACTTC. This gives the protein CSARKVLAGVYEQYF.

The gene calls are TRBV21-1 and TRBJ2-1; TRBD2, the table's D call, was not compared with the DNA. TRBV21-1 corresponds to a pseudogene. The CDR3 spans 16 residues. The CDR3: CASSKETSGIYNEQFF. Here the CDR3 DNA reads TGTGCCAGCAGCAAAGAGACTAGCGGAATCTACAATGAGCAGTTCTTC.

This clonotype was recorded at least ten times. This rearrangement joins TRBV4-2 to TRBJ2-2, with D tentatively TRBD1 (5 bases). Trimming removed 4 bases at V and 4 bases at J, with 10 bases between. In germline, CDR1 is LGHNA, CDR2 YNFKEQ. CDR3 length equals 14 residues. CDR3 sequence (DNA): TGTGCCAGCAGCCCAGGGTCGGCCACCGGGGAGCTGTTTTTT. It is translated as CASSPGSATGELFF.

This clonotype was counted many times. Written as DNA, the CDR3 is TGTGCCAGCAGGCAGGGACAGGGAAAGATCATCCAAAACATTCAGTACTTC. Translating it yields CASRQGQGKIIQNIQYF. The chain has TRBV5-6 and TRBJ2-4; 9 bases align to TRBD1. The V and J ends lost 5 bases and 5 bases, in that order; junction bases with no gene match: 14. The CDR3 covers 17 residues. Germline CDR1 SGHDT, CDR2 YYEEEE.

The gene calls are TRBV30 and TRBJ2-1, with D tentatively TRBD2 (5 bases). V lost 1 base and J lost 4, with 17 bases in between. The germline V gene has CDR1 GTSNPN and CDR2 SVGIG (reference sequence). This CDR3 spans 16 amino acids. The CDR3: CAWSGGLAGPYNEQFF. The CDR3 nucleotides read TGTGCCTGGAGTGGTGGCCTAGCAGGACCTTACAATGAGCAGTTCTTC.

The V and J genes are TRBV7-2 and TRBJ2-7; tentative D call: TRBD1 (6 bases). The length of the CDR3 is 15 residues. Germline values: CDR1 SGHTA, CDR2 FQGNSA. The germline V and J ends were trimmed by 2 bases and 2 bases, with 13 bases remaining between them. CDR3 nucleotides: TGTGCCAGCAGCTTATTTGCAGGGGATACCTACGAGCAGTACTTC. Its protein product is CASSLFAGDTYEQYF. Based on the CDR3 plus reference TRBV7-2 and TRBJ2-7, the full variable domain is GAGVSQSPSNKVTEKGKDVELRCDPISGHTALYWYRQSLGQGLEFLIYFQGNSAPDKSGLPSDRFSAERTGGSVSTLTIQRTQQEDSAVYLCASSLFAGDTYEQYFGPGTRLTVT.

Ten or more counts support this clonotype. The chain links TRBV6-5 to TRBJ2-7; 12 nucleotides align to TRBD1. The ends lost 4 bases at V and 7 bases at J; junction bases unmatched: 11. The germline V gene encodes CDR1 MNHEY and CDR2 SVGAGI. CDR3 length equals 16 residues. CDR3 sequence: CASSSFGTGGLGEQYF. CDR3 bases: TGTGCCAGCAGTTCCTTCGGGACAGGGGGCCTTGGGGAGCAGTACTTC.

At least ten counts were recorded for this clonotype. The chain uses TRBV20-1 and TRBJ2-7; 9 bases line up with TRBD2. The CDR3 spans 14 residues. V gave up 5 bases and J gave up 2 bases; unmatched junction bases: 7. Germline CDR1 reads DFQATT; CDR2 reads SNEGSKA (reference sequence). The DNA for the CDR3 is TGCAGTGCTCTTAGACTAGCGGACACCTACGAGCAGTACTTC. This codes for CSALRLADTYEQYF.

This clonotype has ten or more counts. The chain's CDR3 is CASSLDTGTNYGYTF. In DNA, the CDR3 is TGTGCCAGCAGCTTAGATACGGGAACTAACTATGGCTACACCTTC. The chain uses TRBV7-8 and TRBJ1-2, with unresolved D. The CDR3 is 15 amino acids. Germline CDR1 reads SGHVS; CDR2 reads FQNEAQ. Trimming removed 1 base at V and 0 bases at J, with 9 bases between.

The genes are TRBV28 and TRBJ2-6; D is undetermined. The germline CDR1 and CDR2 sequences are MDHEN and SYDVKM. The CDR3 consists of 13 residues. Trimming cost V 5 bases and J 4 bases, with 6 bases left between them. DNA of the CDR3: TGTGCCAGCAGTGTTGCCGGGGCCAACGTCCTGACTTTC. The encoded protein is CASSVAGANVLTF. The full variable domain, rest sourced from reference TRBV28 and TRBJ2-6, is DVKVTQSSRYLVKRTGEKVFLECVQDMDHENMFWYRQDPGLGLRLIYFSYDVKMKEKGDIPEGYSVSREKKERFSLILESASTNQTSMYLCASSVAGANVLTFGAGSRLTVL.

This clonotype showed up many times. This sequence joins TRBV28 and TRBJ1-2; maybe TRBD1 (6 bases). In germline, CDR1 is MDHEN, CDR2 SYDVKM. CDR3 size: 14 residues. The V gene lost 6 bases and the J gene lost 3 bases, with 14 bases spanning the gap. CDR3 amino acids: CASRYQGIDYGYTF. The CDR3 DNA reads as TGTGCCAGCAGGTACCAGGGGATAGACTATGGCTACACCTTC.

This clonotype has a count of ten or more. The rearrangement joins TRBV7-9 to TRBJ1-3, with unresolved D. The germline gives CDR1 SEHNR, CDR2 FQNEAQ (reference sequence). V lost 10 bases, J lost 1 base, and 8 bases lay in between. The CDR3 consists of 12 residues. CDR3 in amino acids: CATNPSGNTIYF. CDR3 coding DNA: TGTGCCACCAACCCTTCTGGAAACACCATATATTTT.

This clonotype was counted at least ten times. Written as DNA, the CDR3 is TGTGCCAGCAGTGATCAGCGGGACACAGATACGCAGTATTTT. It is translated as CASSDQRDTDTQYF. V is TRBV6-4 and J is TRBJ2-3, with 7 bases lining up with TRBD2. Germline V gene lookup returns CDR1 MRHNA and CDR2 SNTAGT. J gave up 2 bases and V 3 bases, and 2 bases lay outside the gene matches. The CDR3 has 14 amino acids.

Many counts were recorded for this clonotype. This sequence joins TRBV11-2 and TRBJ2-1, with D perhaps given as TRBD1 or TRBD2 (7 bases each). Germline values: CDR1 SGHAT, CDR2 FQNNGV. The CDR3 loop spans 14 amino acids. V lost 4 bases, J lost 3 bases, and 10 bases lay in between. CDR3: CASSSGGDYNEQFF. The DNA for the CDR3 is TGTGCCAGCAGCTCAGGGGGGGACTACAATGAGCAGTTCTTC.

This clonotype was seen at least ten times. The CDR3 loop is CASSLNPSIVYEQYF. CDR3 nucleotides: TGTGCCAGCAGCCTGAATCCATCAATTGTCTACGAGCAGTACTTC. This rearrangement joins TRBV6-2 or TRBV6-3 to TRBJ2-7, with no clear D. Deletions cut 6 bases from V and 3 bases from J, with 18 bases between. The CDR3 spans 15 residues. CDR1 is MNHEY, CDR2 SVGEGT, per germline.

V is TRBV14 and J is TRBJ2-6; 9 bases match TRBD1. V shed 4 bases, J shed 4 bases, and the junction held 8 bases outside the gene matches. Per germline, CDR1 SGHDN and CDR2 FVKESK. The CDR3 has 17 residues. As DNA, the CDR3 is TGTGCCAGCAGCCCCGGGACAGGGTCGGCCGGGGCCAACGTCCTGACTTTC. Protein: CASSPGTGSAGANVLTF.

This clonotype was seen more than once but under ten times. This chain links TRBV29-1 with TRBJ1-1, with a possible D match to TRBD1 (6 bases). The CDR3 has 12 amino acids. In germline, CDR1 is SQVTM, CDR2 ANQGSEA. Trimming took off 6 bases at V and 4 bases at J, with 12 bases between the two ends. The CDR3 sequence is CSVEGDGTEAFF. In nucleotides, the CDR3 is TGCAGCGTCGAGGGGGACGGCACTGAAGCTTTCTTT. Supplemented by reference TRBV29-1 and TRBJ1-1, the full variable domain reads SAVISQKPSRDICQRGTSLTIQCQVDSQVTMMFWYRQQPGQSLTLIATANQGSEATYESGFVIDKFPISRPNLTFSTLTVSNMSPEDSSIYLCSVEGDGTEAFFGQGTRLTVV.

This clonotype was seen repeatedly, ten times or more. V and J are TRBV7-7 and TRBJ2-6, with D possibly being TRBD1 (6 bases). The V end was cut by 4 bases, the J end by 4 bases, with 11 bases between. The CDR3 totals 15 residues. Looked up from germline, CDR1 is SSHAT and CDR2 is FNYEAQ (reference sequence). CDR3 residues: CASSSTGHGANVLTF. The CDR3 nucleotides read TGTGCCAGCAGCTCAACAGGGCACGGGGCCAACGTCCTGACTTTC.

This clonotype was found a few times. This sequence joins TRBV29-1 and TRBJ2-7; D is ambiguous. This CDR3 comprises 11 residues. Germline values: CDR1 SQVTM, CDR2 ANQGSEA. The ends were cut back, 3 bases at V and 3 bases at J, with 6 bases in the middle. The chain's CDR3 is CSVEGSYEQYF. The CDR3 region has the DNA TGCAGCGTTGAGGGTAGCTACGAGCAGTACTTC.